The source of this T cell receptor beta chain is a study of CD8+CD57+ T cells in acquired aplastic anemia. Looking at the study overall: DNA per sorted CD4+ or CD8+ sample ranged about 0.2 to 27.4 ug, averaging around 3.1 ug. General study results and limits: Controls and patients did not differ significantly in CD8+ Simpson's diversity. Researchers report that fewer than 35 CD8+ CDR3 sequences appeared in both patients and controls.

On this clonotype: Its specificity is unknown. One end of the junction varies from germline; a read error may be responsible.

In patients chosen for sequencing, flow cytometry had shown CD8+CD57+ cell expansion. Blood was sampled before the patients had received any therapy. For CDR3 and TCR beta VDJ profiling, genomic DNA was the template used. Each CDR3 protein gets one entry after TCRdb re-called the reads with MiXCR. This table holds under 200,000 distinct CDR3 sequences, under 50% found once. The CDR3 runs to 15 residues. Germline V CDR1 and CDR2: SSHAT, FNYEAQ (reference sequence). This chain links TRBV7-7 with TRBJ2-3; 8 bases are a match to TRBD2. The origin of this receptor is a human donor with aplastic anemia. Sequencing was done on a sample of sorted CD4+, CD8+, or CD8+CD57+ T cells (not recorded which) from PBMCs. DNA for the CDR3: TGTGCTAGCAGCCTAAGCGGGGGCGCGGTAGATACGCAGTATTTT. It specifies CASSLSGGAVDTQYF.